These 2 T cell receptor beta chains originate from one sample sequenced in a study of PD-L1 blockade in urothelial cancer. Only in-frame clones appear in the TCRdb table, and some are missing; sequencing was by immunoSEQ multiplex PCR. The sample lists about 80,000 clones, approximately 86% occurring once. The specimen comprised PBMCs, sampled around atezolizumab (anti-PD-L1) treatment. These receptors were taken from a woman in her 70s with urothelial cancer.

This chain uses TRBV6-5 with TRBJ2-7; D possibly corresponds to TRBD1 (5 bases). V was cut by 2 bases and J by 4 bases, with 12 bases left in between. Germline CDR1 and CDR2: MNHEY and SVGAGI. This CDR3 region has 14 residues. The CDR3 reads CASSYGAGFYEQYF. Written as DNA, the CDR3 is TGTGCCAGCAGTTACGGAGCAGGGTTTTACGAGCAGTACTTC.

This chain connects TRBV2 to TRBJ1-2; D is possibly TRBD1 (5 bases). V was cut by 2 bases and J by 8 bases, with 15 bases left in between. Germline assignment: CDR1 SNHLY and CDR2 FYNNEI. The CDR3 consists of 14 residues. This CDR3 is CASSEFLAGSGYTF. Written as DNA, the CDR3 is TGTGCCAGCAGTGAATTCTTGGCAGGGTCCGGCTACACCTTC.